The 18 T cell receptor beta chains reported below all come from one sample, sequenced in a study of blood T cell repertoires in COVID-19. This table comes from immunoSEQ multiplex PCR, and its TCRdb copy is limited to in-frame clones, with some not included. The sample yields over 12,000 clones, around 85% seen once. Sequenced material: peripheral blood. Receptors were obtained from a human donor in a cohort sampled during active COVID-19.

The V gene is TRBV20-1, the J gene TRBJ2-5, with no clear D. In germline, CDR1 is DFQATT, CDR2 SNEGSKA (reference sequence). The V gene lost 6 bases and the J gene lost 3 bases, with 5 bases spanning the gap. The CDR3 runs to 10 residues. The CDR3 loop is CSAAEETQYF. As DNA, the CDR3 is TGCAGTGCCGCGGAAGAGACCCAGTACTTC.

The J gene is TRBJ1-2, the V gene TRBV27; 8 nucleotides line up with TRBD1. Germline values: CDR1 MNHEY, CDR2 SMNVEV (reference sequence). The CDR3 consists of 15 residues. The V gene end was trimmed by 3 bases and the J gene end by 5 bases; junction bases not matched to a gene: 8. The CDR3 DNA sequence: TGTGCCAGCAGTTTGGGGACAGGAAGGGGTTATGGCTACACCTTC. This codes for CASSLGTGRGYGYTF.

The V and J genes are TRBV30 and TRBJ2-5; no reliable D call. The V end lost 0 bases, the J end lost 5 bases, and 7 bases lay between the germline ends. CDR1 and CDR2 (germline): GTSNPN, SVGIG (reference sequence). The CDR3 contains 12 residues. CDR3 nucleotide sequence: TGTGCCTGGAGTGTAATCCGGGAGACCCAGTACTTC. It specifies CAWSVIRETQYF.

CDR3 loop: CASSLVLGDRANQPQHF. Here the CDR3 DNA reads TGTGCCAGCAGCTTGGTTTTAGGGGACAGGGCCAATCAGCCCCAGCATTTT. The rearrangement links TRBV5-8 to TRBJ1-5, with TRBD1 matching 9 bases. The ends lost 0 bases at V and 3 bases at J; junction bases unmatched: 7. Germline CDR1 and CDR2: SGHTS and YDEGEE. CDR3 size: 17 residues. The full variable domain, rest sourced from reference TRBV5-8 and TRBJ1-5, is EAGVTQSPTHLIKTRGQQATLRCSPISGHTSVYWYQQALGLGLQFLLWYDEGEERNRGNFPPRFSGRQFPNYSSELNVNALELEDSALYLCASSLVLGDRANQPQHFGDGTRLSIL.

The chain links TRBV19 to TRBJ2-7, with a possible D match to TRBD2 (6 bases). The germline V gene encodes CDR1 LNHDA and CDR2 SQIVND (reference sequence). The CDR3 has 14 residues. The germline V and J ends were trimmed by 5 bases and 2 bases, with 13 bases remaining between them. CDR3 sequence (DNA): TGTGCCAGTAGTCCCCGCGGAGGGGCCTACGAGCAGTACTTC. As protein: CASSPRGGAYEQYF.

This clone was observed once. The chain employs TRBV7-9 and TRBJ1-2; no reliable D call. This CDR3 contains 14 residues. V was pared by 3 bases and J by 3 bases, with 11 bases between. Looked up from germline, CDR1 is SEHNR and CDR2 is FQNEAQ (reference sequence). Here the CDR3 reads CASSFGGQDYGYTF. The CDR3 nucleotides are TGTGCCAGCAGCTTCGGAGGGCAGGACTATGGCTACACCTTC.

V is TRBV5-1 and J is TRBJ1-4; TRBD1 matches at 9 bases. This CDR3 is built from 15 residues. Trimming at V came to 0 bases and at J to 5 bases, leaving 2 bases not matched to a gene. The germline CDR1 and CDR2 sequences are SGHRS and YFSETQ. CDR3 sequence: CASSLVGQGNEKLFF. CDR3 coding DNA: TGCGCCAGCAGCTTGGTTGGACAGGGGAATGAAAAACTGTTTTTT.

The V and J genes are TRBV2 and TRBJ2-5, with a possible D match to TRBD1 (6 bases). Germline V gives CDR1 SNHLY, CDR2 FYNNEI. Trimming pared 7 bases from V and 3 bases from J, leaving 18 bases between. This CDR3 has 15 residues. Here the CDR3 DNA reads TGTGCCAGCACCACCTACGCCGGGACAAAAGAGACCCAGTACTTC. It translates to CASTTYAGTKETQYF. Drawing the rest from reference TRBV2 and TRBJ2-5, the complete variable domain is EPEVTQTPSHQVTQMGQEVILRCVPISNHLYFYWYRQILGQKVEFLVSFYNNEISEKSEIFDDQFSVERPDGSNFTLKIRSTKLEDSAMYFCASTTYAGTKETQYFGPGTRLLVL.

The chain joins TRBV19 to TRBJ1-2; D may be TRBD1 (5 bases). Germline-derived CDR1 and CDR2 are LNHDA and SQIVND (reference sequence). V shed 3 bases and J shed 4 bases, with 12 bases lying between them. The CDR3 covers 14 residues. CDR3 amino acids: CASSITRQTYGYTF. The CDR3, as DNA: TGTGCCAGTAGTATCACCCGACAGACCTATGGCTACACCTTC.

CDR3: CAWSTRDRRNQPQHF. In DNA, the CDR3 is TGTGCCTGGAGTACGCGGGACCGACGCAATCAGCCCCAGCATTTT. The rearrangement uses TRBV30 and TRBJ1-5, with D possibly TRBD1 on 5 matching bases. Trimming left V 2 bases short and J 2 bases short, with 13 bases between. CDR1 is GTSNPN and CDR2 is SVGIG in the germline V gene (reference sequence). This CDR3 is built from 15 residues.

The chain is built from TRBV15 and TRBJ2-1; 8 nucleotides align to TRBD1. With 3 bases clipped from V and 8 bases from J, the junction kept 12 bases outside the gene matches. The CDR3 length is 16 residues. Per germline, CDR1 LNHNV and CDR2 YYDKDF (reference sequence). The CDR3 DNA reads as TGTGCCACCAGCAGGAGTCCCGGACAGGGCGGCCATGAGCAGTTCTTC. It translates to CATSRSPGQGGHEQFF.

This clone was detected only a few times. DNA for the CDR3: TGTGCCAGCAGCTCGTCCCCCGGAAACACCATATATTTT. It codes for CASSSSPGNTIYF. The V gene is TRBV7-8, the J gene TRBJ1-3; D remains unclear. The V end was cut by 4 bases, the J end by 4 bases, with 8 bases between. The CDR3 spans 13 residues. Germline lookup yields CDR1 SGHVS and CDR2 FQNEAQ.

The chain's CDR3 is CASSLRGVQETQYF. The CDR3 DNA sequence: TGTGCCAGCAGCTTACGAGGTGTACAAGAGACCCAGTACTTC. The chain carries TRBV11-1 and TRBJ2-5; D unresolved. This CDR3 has 14 residues. Germline V gene sequence: CDR1 SGHAT, CDR2 FQDESV (reference sequence). V gave up 2 bases and J gave up 2 bases, with 9 bases separating them.

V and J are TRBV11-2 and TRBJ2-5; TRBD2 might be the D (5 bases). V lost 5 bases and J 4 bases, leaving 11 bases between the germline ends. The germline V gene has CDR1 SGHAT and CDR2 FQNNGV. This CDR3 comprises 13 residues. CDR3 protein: CASSPRRGETQYF. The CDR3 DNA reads TGTGCCAGCAGCCCTAGACGGGGAGAGACCCAGTACTTC.

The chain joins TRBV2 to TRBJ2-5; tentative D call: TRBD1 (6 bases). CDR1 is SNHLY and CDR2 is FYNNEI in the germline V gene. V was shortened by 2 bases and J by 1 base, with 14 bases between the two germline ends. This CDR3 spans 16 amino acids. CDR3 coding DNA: TGTGCCAGCAGTGAATGGGCCCTGACAGGCCAAGAGACCCAGTACTTC. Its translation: CASSEWALTGQETQYF.

The CDR3 DNA reads as TGCGCCAGCAGCTACACAGGGGTCACGAACACCGGGGAGCTGTTTTTT. Translation: CASSYTGVTNTGELFF. The chain links TRBV4-1 to TRBJ2-2; 7 bases fit TRBD1. The ends lost 5 bases at V and 0 bases at J; junction bases unmatched: 6. The CDR3 is made up of 16 amino acids. Germline lookup yields CDR1 MGHRA and CDR2 YSYEKL.

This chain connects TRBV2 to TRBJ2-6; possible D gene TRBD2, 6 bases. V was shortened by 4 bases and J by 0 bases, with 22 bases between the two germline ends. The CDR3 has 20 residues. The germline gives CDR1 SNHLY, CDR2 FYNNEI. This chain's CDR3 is CASSALGGEEVGSGANVLTF. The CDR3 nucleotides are TGTGCCAGCAGTGCCCTAGGCGGGGAGGAGGTCGGCTCTGGGGCCAACGTCCTGACTTTC.

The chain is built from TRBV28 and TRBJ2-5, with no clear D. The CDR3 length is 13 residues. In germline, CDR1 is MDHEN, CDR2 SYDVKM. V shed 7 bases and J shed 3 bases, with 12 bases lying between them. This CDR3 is CASNTPLEETQYF. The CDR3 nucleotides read TGTGCCAGCAATACCCCCCTAGAAGAGACCCAGTACTTC.